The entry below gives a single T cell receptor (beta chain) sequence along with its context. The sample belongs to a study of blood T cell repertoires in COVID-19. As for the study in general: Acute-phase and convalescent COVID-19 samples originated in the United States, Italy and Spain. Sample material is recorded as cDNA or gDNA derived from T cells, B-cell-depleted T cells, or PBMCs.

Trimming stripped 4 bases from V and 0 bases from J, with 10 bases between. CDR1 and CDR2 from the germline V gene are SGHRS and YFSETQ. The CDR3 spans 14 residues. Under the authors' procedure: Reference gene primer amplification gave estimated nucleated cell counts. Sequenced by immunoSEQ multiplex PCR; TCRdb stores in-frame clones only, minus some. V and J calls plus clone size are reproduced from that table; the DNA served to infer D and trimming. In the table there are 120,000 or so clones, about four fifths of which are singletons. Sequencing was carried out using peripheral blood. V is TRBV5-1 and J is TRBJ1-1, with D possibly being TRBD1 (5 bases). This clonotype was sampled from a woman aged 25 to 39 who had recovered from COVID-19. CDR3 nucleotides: TGCGCCAGCAGCGCGACAGCTATGAACACTGAAGCTTTCTTT. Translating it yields CASSATAMNTEAFF.